This T cell receptor beta chain comes out of a study of blood T cell repertoires in COVID-19. About the research overall: The analysed material was cDNA or gDNA that came from T cells, B-cell-depleted T cells, or PBMCs.

Trimming cost V 2 bases and J 10 bases; bases outside gene matches: 10. Per the germline V gene, CDR1 is SGHAT and CDR2 is FQNNGV. The CDR3 is 16 residues long. In the authors' workflow: Researchers report that nucleated cell counts were estimated from reference gene primer amplification. TCRdb keeps only in-frame clones here, not all; method: immunoSEQ multiplex PCR. The DNA gave D and trimming, while V, J and clone size come from that table. The data show 60,000 to 70,000 clones, with 80% to 90% seen just once and around 1.4% held by the top ten. The clonotype originates from a woman aged 60-75 years with acute or convalescent COVID-19. The sample comprised peripheral blood. The chain uses TRBV11-2 and TRBJ1-6; 8 nucleotides agree with TRBD1. The CDR3 nucleotides are TGTGCCAGCAGCTTACTACCCTCGGCAGGGGGCTCACCCCTCCACTTT. It codes for CASSLLPSAGGSPLHF.